This T cell receptor (beta chain) was identified in a study of lymphopenia after photon versus proton radiotherapy (dated by TCRdb to between 2018 and 2020). Concerning the study at large: The study compared the immunological effects of photon versus proton radiation therapy in patients with gastrointestinal tumors who developed high-grade lymphopenia. A cohort of roughly 18 patients with gastrointestinal tumors who received either photon or proton therapy and subsequently developed lymphopenia was included. The goal of the study was to characterize the differences between the two radiation modalities in how they affect the immune system. Study-level results and caveats: The survival association was assessed only in patients who died, and the authors presented better survival with proton therapy as a possibility rather than a demonstrated result. Across the cohort, an inverse correlation was found between a larger post-nadir drop in TCR diversity and overall survival time among patients who died. During treatment, patients who received photon therapy lost naive T cells and TCR diversity and gained effector/memory populations, whereas patients who received proton therapy remained relatively stable. Once the lymphocyte count had reached its nadir, the repertoires of photon-treated patients showed oligoclonal expansion, particularly of CD8+ Temra cells, and this expansion drove the decline in diversity.

Library generation was performed with the immunoSEQ multiplex PCR assay. Deep sequencing of rearranged TCR beta loci, alongside multiparametric flow cytometry, was used to profile T cell repertoires. In TCRdb, the immuneACCESS table is reduced to in-frame sequences with V and J assigned. These tables do not hold every clone; where another copy was compared, an unresolved V gene accounts for under half, and the others remain unexplained. The sample data list under 80,000 clones, and about 86% of these were observed just once. Clones ranked in the top ten supply about 2% of the sample. According to the germline V gene, CDR1 reads MNHNS and CDR2 reads SASEGT. The CDR3 starts with the cysteine, ends with the phenylalanine, and has 14 residues. Kept here is only the CDR3 DNA, which spans 42 bases and is read in frame from base 1. Deletion took 1 base off V and 14 bases off J, with a span of 15 bases between the germline ends.

To note about this clone: The antigen this receptor binds is unknown. Nothing much larger sits one base from this clone, and base qualities are not available.

Recombination joined TRBV6-1 with TRBJ1-6; TRBD1 is a weak D gene call, 6 bases matching. The sequencing used peripheral blood, collected from a patient treated with photon-based radiotherapy. This clonotype was obtained from a man between 35 and 55 years old with gastric cancer. The DNA is as follows: TGTGCCAGCAGTGAAGAGGGGGGGGTCGGATCCCTCCACTTT. This translates into CASSEEGGVGSLHF.